The clone carrying this T cell receptor (beta chain) was found many times. The CDR3 loop spans 15 amino acids. The germline V and J ends were trimmed by 1 base and 4 bases, with 11 bases remaining between them. TCRdb re-derived calls from the 5' RACE reads in MiXCR, one entry per CDR3 protein. This table holds about 23,000 distinct CDR3 sequences, more than 30% found once. This TCR derives from a female donor with breast cancer. Material for sequencing was tumor-infiltrating naive CD4+ T cells sorted from the breast tumor. This sample's subset: naive CD4+ T cells, CD4+CD45RA+CD25-. J is TRBJ2-1 and V is TRBV12-3 or TRBV12-4, with a tentative D call TRBD2 (6 bases). As DNA, the CDR3 is TGTGCCAGCAGTTTAGTCACTAGCCTTTACAATGAGCAGTTCTTC. Translated, it gives CASSLVTSLYNEQFF.